This T cell receptor (beta chain) was identified during a study of cytomegalovirus exposure and HLA in healthy donors. Clones were sequenced by immunoSEQ multiplex PCR, and TCRdb holds only the in-frame ones, with some missing. The sample records 150,000 to 200,000 clones, approximately 87% being singletons. Germline lookup yields CDR1 KGHSH and CDR2 LQKENI. The CDR3 is made up of 15 amino acids. V was pared by 0 bases and J by 5 bases, with 6 bases of the junction left unmatched. This TCR came from a young woman in good health and CMV-seronegative. The rearrangement links TRBV18 to TRBJ1-2, with 7 bases matching TRBD1. Input material: PBMCs. The CDR3 loop is CASSPPGTERYGYTF. Written as DNA, the CDR3 is TGTGCCAGCTCACCACCGGGGACAGAGCGTTATGGCTACACCTTC.